This T cell receptor (beta chain) was found in a study of shared clonotypes between healthy human individuals. TCRdb's table, derived via immunoSEQ multiplex PCR, lists solely in-frame clones and lacks some. The data hold about 490,000 clones, with 70% to 80% observed a single time. Germline loops: CDR1 SGHTA, CDR2 FQGNSA. The CDR3 extends over 14 amino acids. The junction had 11 bases not matched to a gene; V was cut back by 5 bases and J by 14 bases. The chain links TRBV7-2 to TRBJ1-6; 8 bases match TRBD1. The receptor was derived from a woman in her 40s in good health. Some clones in this sample may be carry-over from other donors' samples. Sequencing input: PBMCs. In nucleotides, the CDR3 is TGTGCCAGCAGCACCGACAGGGGACCCTCCACCCTCCACTTT. It specifies CASSTDRGPSTLHF. The complete variable domain, with remaining parts taken from reference TRBV7-2 and TRBJ1-6, reads GAGVSQSPSNKVTEKGKDVELRCDPISGHTALYWYRQSLGQGLEFLIYFQGNSAPDKSGLPSDRFSAERTGGSVSTLTIQRTQQEDSAVYLCASSTDRGPSTLHFGNGTRLTVT.